The present T cell receptor beta chain was sequenced within a study of beta chain features in type 1 diabetes. Study-wide background: Age, gender, cell numbers and subset yield matched between patients and controls. Points from the study as a whole: Shortening of TCRB CDR3s, moderate but significant, appeared in all four CD4+ subsets of Type 1 diabetes patients.

The trim removed 4 bases at V and 9 bases at J, leaving 7 bases unmatched. CDR3 length: 15 residues. Looked up from germline, CDR1 is SGHAT and CDR2 is FQNNGV. Worth noting for this clone: Its antigen is unknown.

The entirety of the isolated RNA underwent reverse transcription, so expressed TCRB transcripts were sequenced. The data were produced by immunoSEQ multiplex PCR, yet TCRdb's version contains in-frame clones alone and is incomplete. The table lists under 150,000 clones, roughly a sixth of them singletons. The chain carries TRBV11-2 and TRBJ2-1; 12 bases are a match to TRBD2. The specimen was central memory CD4+ T cells from blood. This clonotype originated in a man aged 18 to 29 with type 1 diabetes. For the CDR3, the DNA is TGTGCCAGCAGCTCCCTGACTAGCGGGAGAGTTGAGCAGTTCTTC. Residues: CASSSLTSGRVEQFF. Combining the CDR3 with reference TRBV11-2 and TRBJ2-1 gives the whole variable domain EAGVAQSPRYKIIEKRQSVAFWCNPISGHATLYWYQQILGQGPKLLIQFQNNGVVDDSQLPKDRFSAERLKGVDSTLKIQPAKLEDSAVYLCASSSLTSGRVEQFFGPGTRLTVL.